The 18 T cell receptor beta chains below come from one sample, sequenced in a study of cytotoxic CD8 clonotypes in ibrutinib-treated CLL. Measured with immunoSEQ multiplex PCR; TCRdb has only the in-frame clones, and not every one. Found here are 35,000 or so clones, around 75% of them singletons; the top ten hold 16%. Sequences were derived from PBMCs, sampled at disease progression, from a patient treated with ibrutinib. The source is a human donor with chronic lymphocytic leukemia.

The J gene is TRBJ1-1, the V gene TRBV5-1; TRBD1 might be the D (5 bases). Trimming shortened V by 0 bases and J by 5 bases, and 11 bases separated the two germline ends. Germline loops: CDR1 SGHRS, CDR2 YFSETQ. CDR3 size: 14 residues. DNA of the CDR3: TGCGCCAGCAGCTTGGCCGGGGGGATGACTGAAGCTTTCTTT. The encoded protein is CASSLAGGMTEAFF.

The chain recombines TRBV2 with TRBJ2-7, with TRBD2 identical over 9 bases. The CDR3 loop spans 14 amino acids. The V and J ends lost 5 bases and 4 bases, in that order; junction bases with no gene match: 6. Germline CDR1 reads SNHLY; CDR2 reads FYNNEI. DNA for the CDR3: TGTGCCAGCAGTCTTCTAGCGGGGTCTTACGAGCAGTACTTC. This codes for CASSLLAGSYEQYF.

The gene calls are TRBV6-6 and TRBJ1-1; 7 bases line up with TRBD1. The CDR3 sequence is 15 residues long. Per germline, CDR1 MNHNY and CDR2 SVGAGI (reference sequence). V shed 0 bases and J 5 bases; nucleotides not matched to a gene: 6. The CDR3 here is CASSYSPGGDTEAFF. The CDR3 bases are TGTGCCAGCAGTTACTCTCCAGGGGGTGATACTGAAGCTTTCTTT.

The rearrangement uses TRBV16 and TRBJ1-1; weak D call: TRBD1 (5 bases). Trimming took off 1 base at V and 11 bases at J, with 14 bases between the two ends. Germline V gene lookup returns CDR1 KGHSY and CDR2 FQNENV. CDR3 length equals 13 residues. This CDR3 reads CASSQLFGEGAFF. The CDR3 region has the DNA TGTGCCAGCAGCCAATTATTCGGCGAGGGGGCTTTCTTT.

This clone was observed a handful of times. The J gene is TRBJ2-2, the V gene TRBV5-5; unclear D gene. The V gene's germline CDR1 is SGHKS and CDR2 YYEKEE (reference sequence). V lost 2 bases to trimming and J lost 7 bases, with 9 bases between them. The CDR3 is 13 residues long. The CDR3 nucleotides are TGTGCCAGCAGCTTTGACACCTTCGGGGAGCTGTTTTTT. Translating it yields CASSFDTFGELFF.

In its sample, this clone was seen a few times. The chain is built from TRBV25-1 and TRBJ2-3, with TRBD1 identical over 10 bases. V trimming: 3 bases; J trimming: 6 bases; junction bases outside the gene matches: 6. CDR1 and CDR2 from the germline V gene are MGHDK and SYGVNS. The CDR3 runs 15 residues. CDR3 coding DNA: TGTGCCAGCAGTGAGACAGGGGGCGCATATGATACGCAGTATTTT. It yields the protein CASSETGGAYDTQYF.

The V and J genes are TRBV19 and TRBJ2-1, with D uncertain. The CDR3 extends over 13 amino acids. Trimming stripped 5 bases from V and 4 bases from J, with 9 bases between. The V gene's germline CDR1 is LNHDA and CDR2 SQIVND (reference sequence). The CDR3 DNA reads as TGTGCCAGTAGTGTTACACCGTACAATGAGCAGTTCTTC. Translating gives CASSVTPYNEQFF.

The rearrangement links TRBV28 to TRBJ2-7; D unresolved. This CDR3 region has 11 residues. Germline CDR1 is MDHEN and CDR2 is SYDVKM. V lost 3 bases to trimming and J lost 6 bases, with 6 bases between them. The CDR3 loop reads CASSFSREQYF. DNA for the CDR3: TGTGCCAGCAGTTTTTCGCGCGAGCAGTACTTC.

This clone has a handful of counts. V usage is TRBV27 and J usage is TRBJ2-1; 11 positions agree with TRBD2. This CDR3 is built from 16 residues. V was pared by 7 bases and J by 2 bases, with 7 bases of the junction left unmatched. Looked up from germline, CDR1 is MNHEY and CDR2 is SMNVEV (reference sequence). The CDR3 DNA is TGTGCCAGCACCCCGGGACTAGCGGCCGCCTACAATGAGCAGTTCTTC. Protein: CASTPGLAAAYNEQFF.

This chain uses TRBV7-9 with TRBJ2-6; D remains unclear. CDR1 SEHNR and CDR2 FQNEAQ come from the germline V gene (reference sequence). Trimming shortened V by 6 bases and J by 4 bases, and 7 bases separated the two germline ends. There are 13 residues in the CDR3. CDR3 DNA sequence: TGTGCCAGCAGGGGAACAGGGGCCAACGTCCTGACTTTC. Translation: CASRGTGANVLTF. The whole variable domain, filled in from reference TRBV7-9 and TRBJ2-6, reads DTGVSQNPRHKITKRGQNVTFRCDPISEHNRLYWYRQTLGQGPEFLTYFQNEAQLEKSRLLSDRFSAERPKGSFSTLEIQRTEQGDSAMYLCASRGTGANVLTFGAGSRLTVL.

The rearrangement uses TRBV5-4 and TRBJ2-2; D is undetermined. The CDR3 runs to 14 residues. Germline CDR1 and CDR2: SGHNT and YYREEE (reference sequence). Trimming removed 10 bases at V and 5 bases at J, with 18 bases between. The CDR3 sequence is CAAGSWAETGELFF. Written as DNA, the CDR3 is TGTGCCGCTGGAAGCTGGGCCGAGACCGGGGAGCTGTTTTTT.

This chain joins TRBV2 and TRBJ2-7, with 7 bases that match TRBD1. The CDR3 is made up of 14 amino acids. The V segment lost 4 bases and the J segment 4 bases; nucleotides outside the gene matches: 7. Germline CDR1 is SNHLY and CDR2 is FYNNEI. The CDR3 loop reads CASSASGTAYEQYF. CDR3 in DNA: TGTGCCAGCAGTGCCAGTGGGACAGCTTACGAGCAGTACTTC.

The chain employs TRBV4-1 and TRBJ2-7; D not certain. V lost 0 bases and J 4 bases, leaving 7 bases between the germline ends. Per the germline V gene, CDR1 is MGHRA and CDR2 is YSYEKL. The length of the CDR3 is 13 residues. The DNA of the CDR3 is TGCGCCAGCAGCCAAGACGCTACTTACGAGCAGTACTTC. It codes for CASSQDATYEQYF.

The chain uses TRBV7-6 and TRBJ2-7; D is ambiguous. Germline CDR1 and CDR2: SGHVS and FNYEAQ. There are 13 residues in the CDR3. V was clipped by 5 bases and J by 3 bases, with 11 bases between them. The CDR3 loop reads CASSPGPNYEQYF. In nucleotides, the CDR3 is TGTGCCAGCAGCCCCGGCCCGAACTACGAGCAGTACTTC.

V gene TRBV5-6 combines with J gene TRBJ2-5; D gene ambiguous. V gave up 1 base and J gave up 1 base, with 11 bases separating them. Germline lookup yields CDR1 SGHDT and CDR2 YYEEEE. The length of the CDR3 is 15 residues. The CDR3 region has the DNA TGTGCCAGCAGCTTGAGAGCAGGCATCCAAGAGACCCAGTACTTC. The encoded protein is CASSLRAGIQETQYF. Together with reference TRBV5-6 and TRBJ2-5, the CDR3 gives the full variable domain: DAGVTQSPTHLIKTRGQQVTLRCSPKSGHDTVSWYQQALGQGPQFIFQYYEEEERQRGNFPDRFSGHQFPNYSSELNVNALLLGDSALYLCASSLRAGIQETQYFGPGTRLLVL.

For the CDR3, the DNA is TGTGCCAGCAGTTCGTCCGGGACAGCGGTCCCCGGGGAGCTGTTTTTT. It is translated as CASSSSGTAVPGELFF. V is TRBV27 and J is TRBJ2-2, with 7 bases identical to TRBD1. Germline CDR1 reads MNHEY; CDR2 reads SMNVEV (reference sequence). V dropped 4 bases and J dropped 6; count of bases not matched to a gene: 11. This CDR3 region has 16 residues.

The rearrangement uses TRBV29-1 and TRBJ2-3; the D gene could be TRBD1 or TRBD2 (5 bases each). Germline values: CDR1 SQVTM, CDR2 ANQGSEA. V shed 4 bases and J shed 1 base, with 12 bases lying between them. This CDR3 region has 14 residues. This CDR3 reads CSVGFQGRTDTQYF. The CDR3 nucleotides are TGCAGCGTTGGGTTTCAGGGACGCACAGATACGCAGTATTTT.

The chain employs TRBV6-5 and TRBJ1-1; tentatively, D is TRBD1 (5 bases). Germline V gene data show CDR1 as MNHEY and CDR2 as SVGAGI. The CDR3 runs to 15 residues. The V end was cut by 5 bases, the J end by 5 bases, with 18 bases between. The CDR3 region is CASSLSAGGRTEAFF. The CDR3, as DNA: TGTGCCAGCAGTCTATCGGCCGGGGGACGGACTGAAGCTTTCTTT.